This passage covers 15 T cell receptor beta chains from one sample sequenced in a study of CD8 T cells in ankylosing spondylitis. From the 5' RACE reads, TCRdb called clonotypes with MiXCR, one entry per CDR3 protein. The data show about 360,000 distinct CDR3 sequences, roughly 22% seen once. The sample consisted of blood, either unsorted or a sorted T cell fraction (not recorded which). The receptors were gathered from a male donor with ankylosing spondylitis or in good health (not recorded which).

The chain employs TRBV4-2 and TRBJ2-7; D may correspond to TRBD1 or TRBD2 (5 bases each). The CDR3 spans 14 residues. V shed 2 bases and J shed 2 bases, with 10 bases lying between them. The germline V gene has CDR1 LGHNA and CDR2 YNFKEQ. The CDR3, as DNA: TGTGCCAGCAGCCAACCCGGGACCCCCTACGAGCAGTACTTC. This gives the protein CASSQPGTPYEQYF.

The CDR3 is CASSYSSHSRNTGELFF. The CDR3 DNA is TGTGCCAGCAGTTACTCGAGTCATAGCAGGAACACCGGGGAGCTGTTTTTT. The gene calls are TRBV6-5 and TRBJ2-2, with D hard to call. Trimming removed 0 bases at V and 1 base at J, with 12 bases between. Looked up from germline, CDR1 is MNHEY and CDR2 is SVGAGI. The CDR3 consists of 17 residues.

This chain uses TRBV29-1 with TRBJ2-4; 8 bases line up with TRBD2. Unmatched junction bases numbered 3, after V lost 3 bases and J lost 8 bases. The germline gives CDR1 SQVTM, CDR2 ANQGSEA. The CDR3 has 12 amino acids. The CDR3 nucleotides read TGCAGCGTTGAGGGGCGGGGGGACATTCAGTACTTC. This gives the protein CSVEGRGDIQYF. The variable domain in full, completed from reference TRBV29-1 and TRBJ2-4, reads SAVISQKPSRDICQRGTSLTIQCQVDSQVTMMFWYRQQPGQSLTLIATANQGSEATYESGFVIDKFPISRPNLTFSTLTVSNMSPEDSSIYLCSVEGRGDIQYFGAGTRLSVL.

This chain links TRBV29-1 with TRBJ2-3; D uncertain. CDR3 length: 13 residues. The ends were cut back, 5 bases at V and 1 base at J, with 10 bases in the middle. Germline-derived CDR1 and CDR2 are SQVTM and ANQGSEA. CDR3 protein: CSVWSYGTDTQYF. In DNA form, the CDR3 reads TGCAGCGTTTGGAGCTACGGCACAGATACGCAGTATTTT.

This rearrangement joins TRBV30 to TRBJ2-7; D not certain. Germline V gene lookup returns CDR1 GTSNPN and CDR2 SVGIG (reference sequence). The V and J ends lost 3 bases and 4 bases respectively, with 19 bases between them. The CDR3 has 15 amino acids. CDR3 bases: TGTGCCTGGAGCCCTCCTCGGACGGACCTATACGAGCAGTACTTC. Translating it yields CAWSPPRTDLYEQYF.

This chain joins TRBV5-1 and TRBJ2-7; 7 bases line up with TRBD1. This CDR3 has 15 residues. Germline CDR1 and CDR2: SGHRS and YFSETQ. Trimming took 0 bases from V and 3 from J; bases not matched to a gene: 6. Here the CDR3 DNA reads TGCGCCAGCAGCTTGGAAGGGGACAGCTTCTACGAGCAGTACTTC. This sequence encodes CASSLEGDSFYEQYF.

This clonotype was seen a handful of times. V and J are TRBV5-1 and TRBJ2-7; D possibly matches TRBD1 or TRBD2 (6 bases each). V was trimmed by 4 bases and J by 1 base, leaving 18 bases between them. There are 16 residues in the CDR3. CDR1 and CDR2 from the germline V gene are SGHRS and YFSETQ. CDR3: CASSPGVGGLSYEQYF. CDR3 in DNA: TGCGCCAGCAGCCCAGGGGTTGGGGGACTTTCCTACGAGCAGTACTTC.

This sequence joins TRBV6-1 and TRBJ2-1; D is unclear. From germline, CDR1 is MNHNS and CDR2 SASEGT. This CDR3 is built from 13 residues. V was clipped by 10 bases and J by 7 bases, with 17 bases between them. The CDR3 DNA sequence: TGTGCCAACCCGGGCTCCCCCTGGAATGAGCAGTTCTTC. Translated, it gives CANPGSPWNEQFF.

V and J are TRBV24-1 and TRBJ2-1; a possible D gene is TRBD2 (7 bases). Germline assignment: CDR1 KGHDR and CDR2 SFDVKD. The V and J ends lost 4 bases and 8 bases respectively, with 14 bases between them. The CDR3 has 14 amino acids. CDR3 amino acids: CATSDPTGGDEQFF. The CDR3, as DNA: TGTGCCACCAGTGACCCGACGGGGGGCGATGAGCAGTTCTTC.

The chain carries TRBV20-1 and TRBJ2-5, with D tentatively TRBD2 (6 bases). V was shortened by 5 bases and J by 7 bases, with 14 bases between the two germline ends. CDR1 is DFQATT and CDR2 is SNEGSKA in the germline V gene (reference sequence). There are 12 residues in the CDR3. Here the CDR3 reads CSAPDLGGTQYF. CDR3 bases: TGCAGTGCTCCGGACCTGGGAGGGACCCAGTACTTC.

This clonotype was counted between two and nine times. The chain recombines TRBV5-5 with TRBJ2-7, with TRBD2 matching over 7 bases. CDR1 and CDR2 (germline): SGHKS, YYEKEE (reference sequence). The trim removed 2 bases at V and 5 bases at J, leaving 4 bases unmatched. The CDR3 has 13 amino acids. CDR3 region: CASSLGLGDEQYF. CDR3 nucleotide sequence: TGTGCCAGCAGCTTAGGACTAGGCGACGAGCAGTACTTC.

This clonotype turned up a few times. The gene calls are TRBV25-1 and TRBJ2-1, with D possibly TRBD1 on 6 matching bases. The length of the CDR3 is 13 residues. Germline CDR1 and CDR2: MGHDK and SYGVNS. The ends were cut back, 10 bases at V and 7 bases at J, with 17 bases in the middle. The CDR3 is CATSKTGWNEQFF. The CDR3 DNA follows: TGTGCCACCTCAAAAACAGGGTGGAATGAGCAGTTCTTC.

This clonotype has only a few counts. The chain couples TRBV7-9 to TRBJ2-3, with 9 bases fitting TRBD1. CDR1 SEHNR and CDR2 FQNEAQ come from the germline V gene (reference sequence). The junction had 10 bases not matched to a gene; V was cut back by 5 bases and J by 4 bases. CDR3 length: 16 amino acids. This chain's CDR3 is CASSDRTGVRADTQYF. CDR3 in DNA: TGTGCCAGCAGCGACCGGACAGGGGTTAGAGCAGATACGCAGTATTTT.

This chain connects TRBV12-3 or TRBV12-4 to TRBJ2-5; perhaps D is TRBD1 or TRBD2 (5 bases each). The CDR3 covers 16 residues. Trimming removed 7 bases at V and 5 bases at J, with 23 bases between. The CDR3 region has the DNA TGTGCCAGCACTGGCTCGGGACCGACCAAAATCGAGACCCAGTACTTC. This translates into CASTGSGPTKIETQYF.

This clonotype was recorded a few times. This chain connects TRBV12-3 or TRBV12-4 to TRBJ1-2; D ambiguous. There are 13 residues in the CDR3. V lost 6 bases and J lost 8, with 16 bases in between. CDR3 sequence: CASSPLRGKGYTF. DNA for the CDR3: TGTGCCAGCAGCCCATTACGGGGAAAGGGCTACACCTTC.